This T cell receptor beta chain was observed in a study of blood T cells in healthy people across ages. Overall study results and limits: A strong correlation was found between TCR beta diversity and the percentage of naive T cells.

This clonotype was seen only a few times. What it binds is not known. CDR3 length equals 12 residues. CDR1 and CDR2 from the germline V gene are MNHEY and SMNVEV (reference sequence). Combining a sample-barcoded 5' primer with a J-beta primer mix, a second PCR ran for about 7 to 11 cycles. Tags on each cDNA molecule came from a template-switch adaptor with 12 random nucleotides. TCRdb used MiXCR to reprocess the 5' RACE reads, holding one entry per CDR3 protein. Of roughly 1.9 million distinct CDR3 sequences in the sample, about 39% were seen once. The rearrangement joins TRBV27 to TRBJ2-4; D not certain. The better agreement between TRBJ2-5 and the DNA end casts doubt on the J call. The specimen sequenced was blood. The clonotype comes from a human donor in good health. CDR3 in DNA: TGTGCCAGCCTTGGCTGGGCAGAGACCCAGTACTTC. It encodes CASLGWAETQYF.